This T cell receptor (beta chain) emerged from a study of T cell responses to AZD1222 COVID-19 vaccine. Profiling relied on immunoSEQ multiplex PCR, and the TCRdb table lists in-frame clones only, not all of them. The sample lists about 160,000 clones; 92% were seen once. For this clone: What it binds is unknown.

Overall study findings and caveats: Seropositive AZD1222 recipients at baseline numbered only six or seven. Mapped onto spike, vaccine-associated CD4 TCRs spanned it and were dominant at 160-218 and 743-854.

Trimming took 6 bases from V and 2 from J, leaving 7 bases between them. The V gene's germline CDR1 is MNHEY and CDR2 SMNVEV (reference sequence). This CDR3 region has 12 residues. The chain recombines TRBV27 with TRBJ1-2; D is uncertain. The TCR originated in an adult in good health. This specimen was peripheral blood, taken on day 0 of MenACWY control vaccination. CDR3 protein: CASRARNYGYTF. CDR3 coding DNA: TGTGCCAGCAGGGCAAGGAACTATGGCTACACCTTC.